This T cell receptor (beta chain) was recorded in a study of control samples from healthy donors and cancer patients. The CDR3 has 13 amino acids. Trimming left V 2 bases short and J 8 bases short, with 9 bases between. The table came from immunoSEQ multiplex PCR; TCRdb's copy has only in-frame clones and leaves some out. This sample's table reports approximately 190,000 clones. The sequenced sample was blood. V usage is TRBV12-3 or TRBV12-4 and J usage is TRBJ1-4; no clear D gene. This receptor was obtained from a woman between 25 and 40 years old in good health. For the CDR3, the DNA is TGTGCCAGCAGTTTAATGAGGTTGGAAAAACTGTTTTTT. As protein: CASSLMRLEKLFF.